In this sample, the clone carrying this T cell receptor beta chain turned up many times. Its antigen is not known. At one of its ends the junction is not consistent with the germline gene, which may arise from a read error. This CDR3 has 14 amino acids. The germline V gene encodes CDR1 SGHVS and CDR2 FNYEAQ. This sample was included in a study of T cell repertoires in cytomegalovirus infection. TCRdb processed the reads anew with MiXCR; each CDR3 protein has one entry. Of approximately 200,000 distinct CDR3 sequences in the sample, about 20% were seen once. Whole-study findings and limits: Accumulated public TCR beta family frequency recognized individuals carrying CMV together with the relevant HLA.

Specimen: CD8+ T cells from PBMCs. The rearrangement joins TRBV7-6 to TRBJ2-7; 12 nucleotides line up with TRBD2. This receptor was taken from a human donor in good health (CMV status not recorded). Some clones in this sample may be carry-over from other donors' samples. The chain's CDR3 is CASSLAGGPSEQYF. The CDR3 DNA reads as TGTGCCAGCAGCCTAGCGGGGGGGCCGAGCGAGCAGTACTTC.